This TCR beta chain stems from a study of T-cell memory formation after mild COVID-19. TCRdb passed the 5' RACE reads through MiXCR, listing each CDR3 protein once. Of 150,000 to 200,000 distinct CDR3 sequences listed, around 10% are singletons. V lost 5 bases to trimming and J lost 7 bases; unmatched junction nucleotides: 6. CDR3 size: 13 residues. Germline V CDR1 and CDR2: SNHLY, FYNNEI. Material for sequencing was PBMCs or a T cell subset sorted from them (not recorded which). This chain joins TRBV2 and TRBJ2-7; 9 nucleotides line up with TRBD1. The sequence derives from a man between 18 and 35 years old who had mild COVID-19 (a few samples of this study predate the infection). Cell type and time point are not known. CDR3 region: CASSPGQGLEQYV. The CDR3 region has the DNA TGTGCCAGCAGTCCGGGACAGGGACTGGAGCAGTACGTC.